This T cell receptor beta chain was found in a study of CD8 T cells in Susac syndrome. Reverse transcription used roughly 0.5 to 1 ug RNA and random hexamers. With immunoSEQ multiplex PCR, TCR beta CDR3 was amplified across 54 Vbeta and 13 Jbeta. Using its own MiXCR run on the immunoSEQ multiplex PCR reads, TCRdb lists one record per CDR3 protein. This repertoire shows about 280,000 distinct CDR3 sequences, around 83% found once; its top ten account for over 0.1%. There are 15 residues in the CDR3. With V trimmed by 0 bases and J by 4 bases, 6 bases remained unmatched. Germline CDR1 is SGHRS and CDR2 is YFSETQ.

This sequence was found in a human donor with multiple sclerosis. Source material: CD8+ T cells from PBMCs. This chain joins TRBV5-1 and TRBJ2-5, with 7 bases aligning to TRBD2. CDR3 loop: CASSLVDGGRETQYF. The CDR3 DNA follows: TGCGCCAGCAGCTTGGTGGACGGGGGGAGAGAGACCCAGTACTTC.